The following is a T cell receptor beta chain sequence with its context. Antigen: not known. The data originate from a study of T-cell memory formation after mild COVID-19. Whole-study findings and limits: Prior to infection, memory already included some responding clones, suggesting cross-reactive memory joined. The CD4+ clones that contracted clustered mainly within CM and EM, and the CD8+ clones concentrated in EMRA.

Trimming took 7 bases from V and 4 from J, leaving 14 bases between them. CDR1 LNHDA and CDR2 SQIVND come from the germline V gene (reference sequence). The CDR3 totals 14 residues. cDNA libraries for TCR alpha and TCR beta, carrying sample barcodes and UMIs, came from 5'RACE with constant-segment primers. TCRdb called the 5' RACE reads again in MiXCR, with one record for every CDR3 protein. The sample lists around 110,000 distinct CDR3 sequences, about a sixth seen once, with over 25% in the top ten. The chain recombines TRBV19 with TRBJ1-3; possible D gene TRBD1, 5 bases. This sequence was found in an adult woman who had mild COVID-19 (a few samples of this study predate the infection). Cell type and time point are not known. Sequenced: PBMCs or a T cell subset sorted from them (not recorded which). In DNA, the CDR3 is TGTGCCAGTACCCCAACGTGGGGCGGAAACACCATATATTTT. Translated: CASTPTWGGNTIYF.